A single sample gave rise to the 6 T cell receptor beta chains below, sequenced in a study of blood T cell repertoires in COVID-19. Only in-frame clones appear in the TCRdb table, and some are missing; sequencing was by immunoSEQ multiplex PCR. The sample lists about 150,000 clones, 85% to 90% occurring once. Input material: peripheral blood. These receptors all stem from a man in his 60s with active or convalescent COVID-19.

V gene TRBV6-6 combines with J gene TRBJ1-4; TRBD1 matches 10 bases. The CDR3 extends over 16 amino acids. Germline V gene data show CDR1 as MNHNY and CDR2 as SVGAGI (reference sequence). With 0 bases clipped from V and 7 bases from J, the junction kept 5 bases outside the gene matches. In DNA form, the CDR3 reads TGTGCCAGCAGTTACTCGCGGGGGACAGGGGCTGAAAAACTGTTTTTT. Protein: CASSYSRGTGAEKLFF.

The gene calls are TRBV7-9 and TRBJ1-3, with a possible D match to TRBD1 (6 bases). There are 15 residues in the CDR3. The V and J ends lost 6 bases and 6 bases respectively, with 18 bases between them. Germline loops: CDR1 SEHNR, CDR2 FQNEAQ (reference sequence). CDR3 coding DNA: TGTGCCAGCAGTCTTGGGGTGGGGGCCGAAAACACCATATATTTT. It yields the protein CASSLGVGAENTIYF.

The rearrangement links TRBV19 to TRBJ2-1; D may be TRBD1 (6 bases). The CDR3 has 12 amino acids. The V end was cut by 4 bases, the J end by 15 bases, with 16 bases between. Germline assignment: CDR1 LNHDA and CDR2 SQIVND (reference sequence). CDR3 bases: TGTGCCAGTAGTACCACGGACAGTCAGGGGTTCTTC. It translates to CASSTTDSQGFF.

V is TRBV5-1 and J is TRBJ2-2; 12 bases are a match to TRBD2. The V segment lost 0 bases and the J segment 0 bases; nucleotides outside the gene matches: 3. This CDR3 has 18 amino acids. Germline V gene data show CDR1 as SGHRS and CDR2 as YFSETQ. DNA for the CDR3: TGCGCCAGCAGCTTGGGACTAGCGGGGGCTACGAACACCGGGGAGCTGTTTTTT. This encodes CASSLGLAGATNTGELFF. Complete variable domain (other parts from reference TRBV5-1 and TRBJ2-2): KAGVTQTPRYLIKTRGQQVTLSCSPISGHRSVSWYQQTPGQGLQFLFEYFSETQRNKGNFPGRFSGRQFSNSRSEMNVSTLELGDSALYLCASSLGLAGATNTGELFFGEGSRLTVL.

The chain is built from TRBV28 and TRBJ2-2; no firm D call. CDR1 is MDHEN, CDR2 SYDVKM, per germline. The germline V and J ends were trimmed by 6 bases and 8 bases, with 7 bases remaining between them. The CDR3 totals 11 residues. In DNA, the CDR3 is TGTGCCAGCAGCCCCTTTGGGGAGCTGTTTTTT. Translating gives CASSPFGELFF.

This chain connects TRBV4-2 to TRBJ1-2; the D is unclear. The germline V gene encodes CDR1 LGHNA and CDR2 YNFKEQ. The CDR3 is made up of 14 amino acids. V was clipped by 0 bases and J by 4 bases, with 9 bases between them. The CDR3 DNA follows: TGTGCCAGCAGCCAAGAACGGTCCGTCTATGGCTACACCTTC. As protein: CASSQERSVYGYTF.